What follows are 11 T cell receptor beta chains derived from one specimen sequenced in a study of T-cell reconstitution after alpha-beta-depleted transplantation in children. TCRbeta library preparation incorporated unique molecular identifiers. MiXCR, applied by TCRdb to the PCR reads, yields one record per CDR3 protein. The table includes 800,000 to 1,000,000 distinct CDR3 sequences, under 30% detected once. The sequencing here drew on PBMCs, mostly from graft donor cells, taken 360 days after TCRalphabeta/CD19-depleted stem cell transplant. Every receptor here comes from a boy under two years old who had a stem cell transplant for SCID, so the T cells may come from the graft donor.

This clonotype was seen a few times. This chain links TRBV29-1 with TRBJ2-1; D gene unclear. The CDR3 is 12 amino acids. V was pared by 5 bases and J by 0 bases, with 5 bases between. Germline V gene lookup returns CDR1 SQVTM and CDR2 ANQGSEA. CDR3 region: CSVFTSYNEQFF. CDR3 sequence (DNA): TGCAGCGTTTTTACCTCCTACAATGAGCAGTTCTTC.

The chain combines TRBV7-8 with TRBJ2-7; tentative D call: TRBD1 (6 bases). This CDR3 is built from 15 residues. V lost 5 bases to trimming and J lost 4 bases, with 18 bases between them. Germline-derived CDR1 and CDR2 are SGHVS and FQNEAQ. The CDR3 region is CASSRLGQTIYEQYF. The CDR3 region has the DNA TGTGCCAGCAGCCGGCTAGGACAGACTATTTACGAGCAGTACTTC.

This clonotype was seen many times. In DNA, the CDR3 is TGTGCCAGCAGTGATCCGGGAGGATACAATGAGCAGTTCTTC. This codes for CASSDPGGYNEQFF. The chain combines TRBV2 with TRBJ2-1; 7 bases are a match to TRBD2. After removal of 3 bases from V and 4 bases from J, the junction contained 3 bases not matched to a gene. Looked up from germline, CDR1 is SNHLY and CDR2 is FYNNEI. There are 14 residues in the CDR3. Full variable domain (missing parts from reference TRBV2 and TRBJ2-1): EPEVTQTPSHQVTQMGQEVILRCVPISNHLYFYWYRQILGQKVEFLVSFYNNEISEKSEIFDDQFSVERPDGSNFTLKIRSTKLEDSAMYFCASSDPGGYNEQFFGPGTRLTVL.

The chain employs TRBV3-1 and TRBJ2-5; D is tentatively TRBD1 or TRBD2 (5 bases each). The germline V and J ends were trimmed by 4 bases and 5 bases, with 20 bases remaining between them. CDR1 LGHDT and CDR2 YNNKEL come from the germline V gene (reference sequence). The length of the CDR3 is 16 residues. CDR3 sequence: CASSPGGRSKVETQYF. Here the CDR3 DNA reads TGTGCCAGCAGCCCTGGGGGAAGATCAAAGGTGGAGACCCAGTACTTC.

The gene calls are TRBV6-5 and TRBJ2-1; the match to TRBD2 covers 8 bases. V was clipped by 2 bases and J by 8 bases; unmatched bases: 11. Germline V gene lookup returns CDR1 MNHEY and CDR2 SVGAGI. This CDR3 comprises 16 residues. As DNA, the CDR3 is TGTGCCAGCAGTTACCCCAGCGGGGGACCCTTGGATGAGCAGTTCTTC. As protein: CASSYPSGGPLDEQFF.

This sequence joins TRBV12-3 or TRBV12-4 and TRBJ2-5; possibly TRBD2 for D (7 bases). V was pared by 5 bases and J by 2 bases, with 15 bases between. This CDR3 comprises 15 residues. The DNA of the CDR3 is TGTGCCAGCAGTGGCGGGGGAGGGGGACAAGAGACCCAGTACTTC. Translated: CASSGGGGGQETQYF.

The CDR3 protein is CANRGASDGQYF. The CDR3 DNA is TGTGCCAACCGGGGGGCCTCTGACGGGCAGTACTTC. The gene calls are TRBV19 and TRBJ2-7; D is perhaps TRBD2 (7 bases). This CDR3 region has 12 residues. Germline loops: CDR1 LNHDA, CDR2 SQIVND (reference sequence). Trimming left V 10 bases short and J 9 bases short, with 19 bases between.

This clonotype was observed at least ten times. The V call is TRBV7-2, the J call TRBJ1-6; the D is unclear. The germline V and J ends were trimmed by 2 bases and 3 bases, with 8 bases remaining between them. In germline, CDR1 is SGHTA, CDR2 FQGNSA. The CDR3 has 15 amino acids. The DNA of the CDR3 is TGTGCCAGCAGCTTAAGAGGGATCTATAATTCACCCCTCCACTTT. It encodes CASSLRGIYNSPLHF.

The chain uses TRBV2 and TRBJ1-2; no clear D. The length of the CDR3 is 14 residues. Germline CDR1 and CDR2: SNHLY and FYNNEI. V was clipped by 6 bases and J by 7 bases, with 18 bases between them. The CDR3 here is CASSFGPARGGYTF. Here the CDR3 DNA reads TGTGCCAGCAGCTTTGGGCCTGCTCGGGGTGGCTACACCTTC.

This clonotype was seen more than once but under ten times. V and J are TRBV12-3 or TRBV12-4 and TRBJ1-4, with D possibly TRBD1 on 5 matching bases. Trimming removed 6 bases at V and 7 bases at J, with 15 bases between. This CDR3 is built from 14 residues. The CDR3 DNA reads as TGTGCCAGCAGGGGGGTAACAGGAGGTGAAAAACTGTTTTTT. Its protein product is CASRGVTGGEKLFF.

The chain joins TRBV29-1 to TRBJ2-1; D gene uncertain. Per the germline V gene, CDR1 is SQVTM and CDR2 is ANQGSEA. With 4 bases removed from V and 6 bases from J, the gap between germline ends came to 10 bases. This CDR3 spans 12 amino acids. The CDR3 spells CSVVRLPNEQFF. The CDR3 region has the DNA TGCAGCGTTGTGAGGCTCCCCAATGAGCAGTTCTTC.